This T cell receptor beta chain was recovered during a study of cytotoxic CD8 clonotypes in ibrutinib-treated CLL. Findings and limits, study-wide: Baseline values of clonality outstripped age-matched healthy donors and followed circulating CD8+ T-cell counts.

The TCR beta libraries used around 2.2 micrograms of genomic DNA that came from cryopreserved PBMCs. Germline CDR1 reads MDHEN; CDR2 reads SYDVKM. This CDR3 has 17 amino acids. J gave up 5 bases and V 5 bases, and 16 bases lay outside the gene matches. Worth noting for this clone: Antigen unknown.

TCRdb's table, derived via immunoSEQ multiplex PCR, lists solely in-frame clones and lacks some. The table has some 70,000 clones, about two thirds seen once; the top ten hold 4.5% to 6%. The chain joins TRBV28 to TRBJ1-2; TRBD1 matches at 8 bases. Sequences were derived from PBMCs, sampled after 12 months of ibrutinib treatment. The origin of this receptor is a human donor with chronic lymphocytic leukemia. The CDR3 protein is CASSTLGTGLWGYGYTF. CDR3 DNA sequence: TGTGCCAGCAGTACCCTCGGGACAGGCCTTTGGGGTTATGGCTACACCTTC.